The source of this T cell receptor beta chain is a study of a mutant IDH1 vaccine in newly diagnosed glioma. Overall study: Former treatment meant radiotherapy, temozolomide, or both; the majority had gotten both.

On this clone itself: Its antigen is currently unknown.

Generated by immunoSEQ multiplex PCR, the TCRdb table keeps only in-frame clones and is missing some. The data show about 24,000 clones, 82% seen once. Findings and caveats of the study: Pseudoprogression appeared unlinked to shifts in leading peripheral T cell clonotypes.

Time point reported: week 47, end of study. The study gave 300 ug of mutant IDH1 20-mer peptide per vaccine dose, with topical imiquimod. This sequence originates from a man aged 35-49 years with glioma. Some clones in this sample may be carry-over from other donors' samples. The input for sequencing was PBMCs, taken from a glioma patient whose treatment included an IDH1 peptide vaccine.

The CDR3 sequence is CASSSALGRNTEAFF. The CDR3 nucleotides are TGTGCCAGCAGCTCGGCCCTTGGGAGGAACACTGAAGCTTTCTTT. V gene TRBV7-9 combines with J gene TRBJ1-1, with unresolved D. The CDR3 is 15 residues long. In germline, CDR1 is SEHNR, CDR2 FQNEAQ (reference sequence). The V end was cut by 4 bases, the J end by 1 base, with 13 bases between.